Listed below are T cell receptor beta chains from one sample, sequenced in a study of shared clonotypes between healthy human individuals. Assay used: immunoSEQ multiplex PCR; TCRdb lists only in-frame clones, some missing. The data contain under 2,000,000 clones, about 95% of them seen just once; the ten biggest clones take up 1.2%. The specimen sequenced was naive CD8+ T cells sorted from blood. These receptors came from a man between 18 and 35 years old in good health. Both conserved end residues are part of each CDR3. The order of the fields is clone size, CDR3 length, V gene, D gene, J gene, CDR3 DNA, CDR3 protein. A D gene is named only where the DNA matches it firmly. The size of a clone is reported for some rows only, either as once, few or many, or as a class for expanded clones.

abundance: NA
len: 12
v_gene: TRBV2
d_gene: NA
j_gene: TRBJ2-7
CDR3nt: TGTGCCAGCAGTGATGGGCACCAAGAGCAGTACTTC
CDR3aa: CASSDGHQEQYF

abundance: NA
len: 16
v_gene: TRBV27
d_gene: TRBD2
j_gene: TRBJ2-1
CDR3nt: TGTGCCAGCAGCCCAAACAGTGTTAGCGGGACTAATGAGCAGTTCTTC
CDR3aa: CASSPNSVSGTNEQFF

abundance: NA
len: 15
v_gene: TRBV13
d_gene: NA
j_gene: TRBJ2-2
CDR3nt: TGTGCCAGCAGCCCCATCTCAGCCGGGACCGGGGAGCTGTTTTTT
CDR3aa: CASSPISAGTGELFF

abundance: NA
len: 13
v_gene: TRBV29-1
d_gene: NA
j_gene: TRBJ2-3
CDR3nt: TGCAGCGTCTCGGGCAAGAGCACAGATACGCAGTATTTT
CDR3aa: CSVSGKSTDTQYF

abundance: NA
len: 16
v_gene: TRBV9
d_gene: NA
j_gene: TRBJ1-1
CDR3nt: TGTGCCAGCAGCACCCGAGATGAGCCCTTGAACACTGAAGCTTTCTTT
CDR3aa: CASSTRDEPLNTEAFF

abundance: few
len: 14
v_gene: TRBV5-6
d_gene: NA
j_gene: TRBJ1-1
CDR3nt: TGTGCCAGCAGCTTGGGGCCTTTGAACACTGAAGCTTTCTTT
CDR3aa: CASSLGPLNTEAFF

abundance: NA
len: 16
v_gene: TRBV11-2
d_gene: TRBD1
j_gene: TRBJ1-1
CDR3nt: TGTGCCAGCAGCTTAGTGGTGGGGACAGCAAACACTGAAGCTTTCTTT
CDR3aa: CASSLVVGTANTEAFF

abundance: NA
len: 16
v_gene: TRBV10-1
d_gene: TRBD2
j_gene: TRBJ2-3
CDR3nt: TGCGCCAGCAGTGATGGTAGCGGGGGGGCAGGAGATACGCAGTATTTT
CDR3aa: CASSDGSGGAGDTQYF

abundance: NA
len: 15
v_gene: TRBV7-8
d_gene: NA
j_gene: TRBJ2-7
CDR3nt: TGTGCCAGCAGCTTAGGGCACCTGAGCTCCTACGAGCAGTACTTC
CDR3aa: CASSLGHLSSYEQYF

abundance: NA
len: 15
v_gene: TRBV5-6
d_gene: NA
j_gene: TRBJ1-6
CDR3nt: TGTGCCAGCAGCCCCGGATATGCAGGCCACTCACCCCTCCACTTT
CDR3aa: CASSPGYAGHSPLHF

abundance: once
len: 15
v_gene: TRBV30
d_gene: NA
j_gene: TRBJ2-7
CDR3nt: TGTGCCTGGAGTGTACAGGGACTCACCGATAGCGAGCAGTACTTC
CDR3aa: CAWSVQGLTDSEQYF

abundance: NA
len: 12
v_gene: TRBV10-2
d_gene: NA
j_gene: TRBJ2-7
CDR3nt: TGCGCCAGCAGTGCGACAAATTACGAGCAGTACTTC
CDR3aa: CASSATNYEQYF

abundance: NA
len: 13
v_gene: TRBV27
d_gene: NA
j_gene: TRBJ2-3
CDR3nt: TGTGCCAGCAGCTTCAAGGGCCCCTATACGCAGTATTTT
CDR3aa: CASSFKGPYTQYF

abundance: NA
len: 16
v_gene: TRBV6-1
d_gene: TRBD2
j_gene: TRBJ2-2
CDR3nt: TGTGCCAGCAGTGAAAGGAGCGGGGGGTACGCCGGGGAGCTGTTTTTT
CDR3aa: CASSERSGGYAGELFF

abundance: NA
len: 14
v_gene: TRBV7-8
d_gene: TRBD1
j_gene: TRBJ2-7
CDR3nt: TGTGCCAGCAGCTTTTGGGACAGCACCTACGAGCAGTACTTC
CDR3aa: CASSFWDSTYEQYF

abundance: NA
len: 16
v_gene: TRBV14
d_gene: TRBD2
j_gene: TRBJ2-5
CDR3nt: TGTGCCAGCGGTTTGACTAGCGGGGGGACCATGGAGACCCAGTACTTC
CDR3aa: CASGLTSGGTMETQYF

abundance: NA
len: 15
v_gene: TRBV6-1
d_gene: NA
j_gene: TRBJ2-7
CDR3nt: TGTGCCAGCACCGGACTACCCCAGGGGTCATACGAGCAGTACTTC
CDR3aa: CASTGLPQGSYEQYF

abundance: once
len: 13
v_gene: TRBV5-8
d_gene: NA
j_gene: TRBJ2-7
CDR3nt: TGTGCCAGCAGCTGGGGGTCTCTCTACGAGCAGTACTTC
CDR3aa: CASSWGSLYEQYF

abundance: NA
len: 16
v_gene: TRBV19
d_gene: TRBD2
j_gene: TRBJ2-5
CDR3nt: TGTGCCAGTAGTACGTGGGCGGGAGTGGCATATGAGACCCAGTACTTC
CDR3aa: CASSTWAGVAYETQYF

abundance: NA
len: 13
v_gene: TRBV5-1
d_gene: TRBD1
j_gene: TRBJ2-7
CDR3nt: TGCGCCAGCAGCACAGGGGATTCCTACGAGCAGTACTTC
CDR3aa: CASSTGDSYEQYF

abundance: NA
len: 15
v_gene: TRBV4-1
d_gene: NA
j_gene: TRBJ2-1
CDR3nt: TGCGCCAGCAGTTCTCGACAGACCCACCCCAATGAGCAGTTCTTC
CDR3aa: CASSSRQTHPNEQFF

abundance: NA
len: 17
v_gene: TRBV28
d_gene: TRBD1
j_gene: TRBJ2-7
CDR3nt: TGTGCCAGCAGTTTAAATCCCCGGAAGGGGGCTTTCTACGAGCAGTACTTC
CDR3aa: CASSLNPRKGAFYEQYF

abundance: NA
len: 14
v_gene: TRBV6-5
d_gene: TRBD1
j_gene: TRBJ1-1
CDR3nt: TGTGCCAGCAGCATCAGGGGGCTGAACACTGAAGCTTTCTTT
CDR3aa: CASSIRGLNTEAFF

abundance: NA
len: 13
v_gene: TRBV15
d_gene: NA
j_gene: TRBJ2-5
CDR3nt: TGTGCCACCAGCAAATGGGGCATGGAGACCCAGTACTTC
CDR3aa: CATSKWGMETQYF

abundance: few
len: 15
v_gene: TRBV4-2
d_gene: NA
j_gene: TRBJ1-2
CDR3nt: TGTGCCAGCAGCCAAGGGACAGTTCCTAACTATGGCTACACCTTC
CDR3aa: CASSQGTVPNYGYTF

abundance: once
len: 13
v_gene: TRBV18
d_gene: NA
j_gene: TRBJ1-1
CDR3nt: TGTGCCAGCTCACCACCGGTGAACACTGAAGCTTTCTTT
CDR3aa: CASSPPVNTEAFF

abundance: once
len: 12
v_gene: TRBV29-1
d_gene: TRBD1
j_gene: TRBJ1-1
CDR3nt: TGCAGCGCGACAGGGATGAACACTGAAGCTTTCTTT
CDR3aa: CSATGMNTEAFF

abundance: NA
len: 14
v_gene: TRBV6-1
d_gene: NA
j_gene: TRBJ2-1
CDR3nt: TGTGCCAGCAGTGAAATCCGTTTCGACAATGAGCAGTTCTTC
CDR3aa: CASSEIRFDNEQFF

abundance: NA
len: 15
v_gene: TRBV7-7
d_gene: NA
j_gene: TRBJ2-2
CDR3nt: TGTGCTAGCAGCTTAGGACAATTTAACACCGGGGAGCTGTTTTTT
CDR3aa: CASSLGQFNTGELFF

abundance: NA
len: 16
v_gene: TRBV9
d_gene: TRBD1
j_gene: TRBJ2-1
CDR3nt: TGTGCCAGCAGCGTCCTACAGGGGGCGCGCAACAATGAGCAGTTCTTC
CDR3aa: CASSVLQGARNNEQFF

abundance: NA
len: 14
v_gene: TRBV5-4
d_gene: NA
j_gene: TRBJ1-1
CDR3nt: TGTGCCAGCAGCCAGACAGGCTTATTGTTTCAAGCTTTCTTT
CDR3aa: CASSQTGLLFQAFF

abundance: once
len: 14
v_gene: TRBV6-6
d_gene: NA
j_gene: TRBJ2-2
CDR3nt: TGTGCCAGCAGTTACGACACATTCACCGGGGAGCTGTTTTTT
CDR3aa: CASSYDTFTGELFF